These 4 T cell receptor beta chains originate from one sample sequenced in a study of vaccination effects on CD4 cells after COVID-19. Only in-frame clones appear in the TCRdb table, and some are missing; sequencing was by immunoSEQ multiplex PCR. The sample consists of 35,000 to 40,000 clones, about 69% of them appearing once. Ahead of sequencing, the ViraFEST assay grew antigen-specific CD4+ T cells using viral peptide pools. The culture ran for nine to ten days, and then CD4+ T cells were isolated. Nobody among the vaccine recipients had prior SARS-CoV-2 infection (nucleocapsid antibodies were negative). These receptors lack a known antigen. Sequences were derived from CD4+ T cells from PBMCs cultured with HCoV-OC43 spike peptides, sampled before COVID-19 vaccination. The subset was: HCoV-OC43 spike overlapping peptide pool stimulation. The receptors originated from a human donor who received a COVID-19 vaccine.

The chain joins TRBV7-9 to TRBJ2-1; 11 positions agree with TRBD2. There are 17 residues in the CDR3. The junction had 4 bases not matched to a gene; V was cut back by 3 bases and J by 0 bases. Germline lookup yields CDR1 SEHNR and CDR2 FQNEAQ (reference sequence). The CDR3 DNA sequence: TGTGCCAGCAGCTTCGCCGGGACTAGCGGCTCCTACAATGAGCAGTTCTTC. It translates to CASSFAGTSGSYNEQFF. Full variable domain (outside the CDR3, taken from reference TRBV7-9 and TRBJ2-1): DTGVSQNPRHKITKRGQNVTFRCDPISEHNRLYWYRQTLGQGPEFLTYFQNEAQLEKSRLLSDRFSAERPKGSFSTLEIQRTEQGDSAMYLCASSFAGTSGSYNEQFFGPGTRLTVL.

V usage is TRBV5-6 and J usage is TRBJ2-1; TRBD1 might be the D (6 bases). In germline, CDR1 is SGHDT, CDR2 YYEEEE. This CDR3 region has 13 residues. V lost 5 bases and J lost 5, with 11 bases in between. As DNA, the CDR3 is TGTGCCAGCAGGCTGGACAGCGACAATGAGCAGTTCTTC. Its translation is CASRLDSDNEQFF.

The chain has TRBV7-9 and TRBJ2-5; D not certain. CDR1 is SEHNR and CDR2 is FQNEAQ in the germline V gene (reference sequence). The CDR3 is made up of 13 amino acids. The V end lost 2 bases, the J end lost 3 bases, and 7 bases lay between the germline ends. The CDR3 loop reads CASSLRVEETQYF. DNA of the CDR3: TGTGCCAGCAGCTTAAGGGTGGAAGAGACCCAGTACTTC. Full variable domain (rest looked up from reference TRBV7-9 and TRBJ2-5): DTGVSQNPRHKITKRGQNVTFRCDPISEHNRLYWYRQTLGQGPEFLTYFQNEAQLEKSRLLSDRFSAERPKGSFSTLEIQRTEQGDSAMYLCASSLRVEETQYFGPGTRLLVL.

This clone was picked up a small number of times. The chain has TRBV18 and TRBJ2-7; 7 bases match TRBD1. With V trimmed by 4 bases and J by 5 bases, 5 bases remained unmatched. Germline-derived CDR1 and CDR2 are KGHSH and LQKENI. This CDR3 has 13 residues. The CDR3 DNA reads as TGTGCCAGCTCACTGGACAGGCTCAACGAGCAGTACTTC. Translating it yields CASSLDRLNEQYF.